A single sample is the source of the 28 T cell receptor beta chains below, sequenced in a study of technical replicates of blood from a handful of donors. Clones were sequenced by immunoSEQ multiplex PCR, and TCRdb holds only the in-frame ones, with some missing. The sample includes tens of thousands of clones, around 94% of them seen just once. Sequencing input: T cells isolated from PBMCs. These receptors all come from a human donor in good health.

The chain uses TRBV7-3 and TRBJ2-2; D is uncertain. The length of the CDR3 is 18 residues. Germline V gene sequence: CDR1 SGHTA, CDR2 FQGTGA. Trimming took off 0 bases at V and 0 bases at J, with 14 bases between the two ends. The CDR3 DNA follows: TGTGCCAGCAGCTTAACATACAGCTCAACAACGAACACCGGGGAGCTGTTTTTT. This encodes CASSLTYSSTTNTGELFF.

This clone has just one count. The CDR3 sequence is CASSSRQLSSGNTIYF. The CDR3 coding sequence is TGTGCCAGCAGCTCACGACAGTTAAGCTCTGGAAACACCATATATTTT. The V and J genes are TRBV7-9 and TRBJ1-3; weak D call: TRBD1 (5 bases). Trimming removed 4 bases from V and 0 bases from J, with 13 bases in between. The CDR3 consists of 16 residues. The germline V gene has CDR1 SEHNR and CDR2 FQNEAQ (reference sequence).

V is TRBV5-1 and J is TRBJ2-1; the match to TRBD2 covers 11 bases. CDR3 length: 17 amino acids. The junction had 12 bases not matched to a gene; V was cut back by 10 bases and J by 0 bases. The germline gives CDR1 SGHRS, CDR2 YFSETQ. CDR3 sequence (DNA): TGCGCCTCCGGAGGGACTAGCGGTTTTAGCTCCTACAATGAGCAGTTCTTC. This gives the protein CASGGTSGFSSYNEQFF.

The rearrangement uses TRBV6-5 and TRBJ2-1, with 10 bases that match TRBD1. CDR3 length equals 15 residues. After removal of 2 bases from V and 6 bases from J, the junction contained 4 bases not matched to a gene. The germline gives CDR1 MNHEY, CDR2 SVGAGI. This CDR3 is CASSYPRTGGNEQFF. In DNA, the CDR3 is TGTGCCAGCAGTTACCCTCGGACAGGGGGCAATGAGCAGTTCTTC.

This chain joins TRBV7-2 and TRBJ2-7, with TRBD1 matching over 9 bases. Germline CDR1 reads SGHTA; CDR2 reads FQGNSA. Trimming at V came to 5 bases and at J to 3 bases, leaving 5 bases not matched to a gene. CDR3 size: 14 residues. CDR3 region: CASSRAGQGYEQYF. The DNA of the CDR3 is TGTGCCAGCAGCAGGGCGGGACAGGGCTACGAGCAGTACTTC.

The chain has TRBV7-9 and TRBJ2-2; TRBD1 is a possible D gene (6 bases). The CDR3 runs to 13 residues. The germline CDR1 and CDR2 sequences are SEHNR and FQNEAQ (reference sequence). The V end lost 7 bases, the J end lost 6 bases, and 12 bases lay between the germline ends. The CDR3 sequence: CASILRGAGELFF. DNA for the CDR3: TGTGCCAGCATCCTCAGGGGCGCCGGGGAGCTGTTTTTT.

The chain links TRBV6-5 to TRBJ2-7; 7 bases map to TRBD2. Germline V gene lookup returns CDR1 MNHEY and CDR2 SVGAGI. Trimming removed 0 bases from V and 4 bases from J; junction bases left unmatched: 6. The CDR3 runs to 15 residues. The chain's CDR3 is CASSYSFGGGYEQYF. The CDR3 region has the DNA TGTGCCAGCAGTTACTCATTTGGGGGGGGTTACGAGCAGTACTTC.

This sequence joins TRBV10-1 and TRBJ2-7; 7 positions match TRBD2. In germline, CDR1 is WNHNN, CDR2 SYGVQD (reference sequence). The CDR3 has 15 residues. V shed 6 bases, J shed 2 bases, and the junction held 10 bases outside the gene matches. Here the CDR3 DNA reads TGCGCCAGCAGCGAAGGTGGGGGGACTACCTACGAGCAGTACTTC. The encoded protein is CASSEGGGTTYEQYF.

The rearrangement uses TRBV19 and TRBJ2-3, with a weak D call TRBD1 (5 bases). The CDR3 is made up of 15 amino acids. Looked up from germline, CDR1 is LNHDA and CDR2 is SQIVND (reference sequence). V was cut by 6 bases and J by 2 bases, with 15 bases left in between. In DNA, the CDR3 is TGTGCCAGTAGGTCCCCAGGGCCACACACAGATACGCAGTATTTT. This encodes CASRSPGPHTDTQYF.

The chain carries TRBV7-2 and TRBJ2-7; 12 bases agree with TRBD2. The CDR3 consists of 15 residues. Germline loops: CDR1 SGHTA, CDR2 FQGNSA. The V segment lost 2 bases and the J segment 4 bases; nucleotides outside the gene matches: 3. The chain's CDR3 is CASSLRLAGGYEQYF. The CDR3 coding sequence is TGTGCCAGCAGCTTAAGGCTAGCGGGAGGGTACGAGCAGTACTTC.

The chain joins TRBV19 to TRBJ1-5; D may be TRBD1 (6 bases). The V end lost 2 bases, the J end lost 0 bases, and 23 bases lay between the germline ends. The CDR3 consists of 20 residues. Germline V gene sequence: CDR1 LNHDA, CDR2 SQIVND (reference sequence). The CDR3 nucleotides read TGTGCCAGTAGTATATCGTTTTTGGTAGTACAGGGCTATAGCAATCAGCCCCAGCATTTT. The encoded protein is CASSISFLVVQGYSNQPQHF.

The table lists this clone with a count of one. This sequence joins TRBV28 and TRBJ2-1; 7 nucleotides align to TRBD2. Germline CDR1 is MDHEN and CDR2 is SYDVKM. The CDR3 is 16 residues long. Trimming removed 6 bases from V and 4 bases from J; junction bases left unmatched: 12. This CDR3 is CASSPVRTSSYNEQFF. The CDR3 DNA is TGTGCCAGCAGCCCTGTTCGGACTAGTTCTTACAATGAGCAGTTCTTC.

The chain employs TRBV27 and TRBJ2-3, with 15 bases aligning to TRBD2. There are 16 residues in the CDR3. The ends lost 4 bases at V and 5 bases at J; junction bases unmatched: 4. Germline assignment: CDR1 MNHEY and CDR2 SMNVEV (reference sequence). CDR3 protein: CASSYPGLAGGDTQYF. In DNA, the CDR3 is TGTGCCAGCAGTTATCCGGGACTAGCGGGAGGAGATACGCAGTATTTT.

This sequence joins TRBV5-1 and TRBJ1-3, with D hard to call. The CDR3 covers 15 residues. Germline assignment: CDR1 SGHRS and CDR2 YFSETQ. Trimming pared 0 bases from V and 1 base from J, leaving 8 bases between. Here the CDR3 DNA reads TGCGCCAGCAGCTTGGAATCGACTTCTGGAAACACCATATATTTT. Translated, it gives CASSLESTSGNTIYF.

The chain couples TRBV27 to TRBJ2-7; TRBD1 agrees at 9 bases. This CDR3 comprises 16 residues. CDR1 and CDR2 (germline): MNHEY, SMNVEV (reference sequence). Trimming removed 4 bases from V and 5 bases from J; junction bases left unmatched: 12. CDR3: CASSSLPGQGIHEQYF. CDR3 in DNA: TGTGCCAGCAGTTCACTACCGGGACAGGGCATCCACGAGCAGTACTTC.

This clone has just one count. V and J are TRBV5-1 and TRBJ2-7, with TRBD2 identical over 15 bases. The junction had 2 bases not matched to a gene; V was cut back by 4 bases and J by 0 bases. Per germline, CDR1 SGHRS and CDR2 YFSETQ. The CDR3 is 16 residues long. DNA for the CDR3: TGCGCCAGCAGCGGGACTAGCGGGAGGACCTCCTACGAGCAGTACTTC. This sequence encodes CASSGTSGRTSYEQYF.

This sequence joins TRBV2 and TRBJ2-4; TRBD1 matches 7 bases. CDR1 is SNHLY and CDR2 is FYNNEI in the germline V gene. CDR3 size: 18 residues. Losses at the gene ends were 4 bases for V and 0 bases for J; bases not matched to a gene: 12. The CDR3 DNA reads TGTGCCAGCAGTGGTGGACAGGCTTATTTACTAGCCAAAAACATTCAGTACTTC. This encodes CASSGGQAYLLAKNIQYF. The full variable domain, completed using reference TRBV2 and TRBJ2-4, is EPEVTQTPSHQVTQMGQEVILRCVPISNHLYFYWYRQILGQKVEFLVSFYNNEISEKSEIFDDQFSVERPDGSNFTLKIRSTKLEDSAMYFCASSGGQAYLLAKNIQYFGAGTRLSVL.

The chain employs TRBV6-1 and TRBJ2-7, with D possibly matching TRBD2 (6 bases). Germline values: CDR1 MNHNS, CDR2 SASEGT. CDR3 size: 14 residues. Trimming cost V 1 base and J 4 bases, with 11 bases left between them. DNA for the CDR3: TGTGCCAGCAGTGAAGGTCGCGGGAATTACGAGCAGTACTTC. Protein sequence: CASSEGRGNYEQYF.

CDR3 protein: CASSDRGNEQFF. In nucleotides, the CDR3 is TGTGCCAGCAGTGACAGGGGGAATGAGCAGTTCTTC. The genes are TRBV6-1 and TRBJ2-1; 7 positions match TRBD1. Trimming cost V 3 bases and J 7 bases; bases outside gene matches: 0. CDR1 and CDR2 (germline): MNHNS, SASEGT. The CDR3 contains 12 residues.

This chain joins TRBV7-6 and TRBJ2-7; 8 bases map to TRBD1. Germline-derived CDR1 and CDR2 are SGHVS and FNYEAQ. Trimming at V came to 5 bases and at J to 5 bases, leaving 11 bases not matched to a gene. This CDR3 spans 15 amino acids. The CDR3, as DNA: TGTGCCAGCAGCCTTGGAGGACAGGGAATCCACGAGCAGTACTTC. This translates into CASSLGGQGIHEQYF.

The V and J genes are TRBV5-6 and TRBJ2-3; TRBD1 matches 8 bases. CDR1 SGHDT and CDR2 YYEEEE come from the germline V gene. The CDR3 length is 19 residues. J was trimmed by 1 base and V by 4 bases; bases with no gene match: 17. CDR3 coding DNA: TGTGCCAGCAGCCTTGACATAATAGGACAGGGAGAAGGCACAGATACGCAGTATTTT. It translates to CASSLDIIGQGEGTDTQYF.

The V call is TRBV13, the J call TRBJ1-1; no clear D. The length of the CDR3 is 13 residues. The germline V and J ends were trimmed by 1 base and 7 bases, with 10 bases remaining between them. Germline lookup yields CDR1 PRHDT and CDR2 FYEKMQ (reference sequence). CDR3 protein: CASSLVGDGEAFF. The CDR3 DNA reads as TGTGCCAGCAGCTTAGTAGGAGATGGTGAAGCTTTCTTT.

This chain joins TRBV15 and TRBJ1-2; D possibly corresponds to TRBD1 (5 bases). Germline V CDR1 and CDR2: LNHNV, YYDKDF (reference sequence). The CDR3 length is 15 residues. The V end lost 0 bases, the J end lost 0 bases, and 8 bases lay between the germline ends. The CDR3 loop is CATSREGGANYGYTF. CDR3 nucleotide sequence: TGTGCCACCAGCAGAGAGGGGGGGGCTAACTATGGCTACACCTTC.

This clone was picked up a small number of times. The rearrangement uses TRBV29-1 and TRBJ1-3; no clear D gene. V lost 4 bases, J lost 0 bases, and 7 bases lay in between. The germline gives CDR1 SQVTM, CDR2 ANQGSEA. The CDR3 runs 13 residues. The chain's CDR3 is CSVVSRSGNTIYF. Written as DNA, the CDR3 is TGCAGCGTTGTCTCCCGCTCTGGAAACACCATATATTTT.

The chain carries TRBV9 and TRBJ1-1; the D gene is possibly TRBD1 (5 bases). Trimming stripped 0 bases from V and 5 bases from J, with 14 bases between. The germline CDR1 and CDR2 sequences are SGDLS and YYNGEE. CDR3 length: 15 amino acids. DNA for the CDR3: TGTGCCAGCAGCGTAGATGGGGCGGTGTGGACTGAAGCTTTCTTT. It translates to CASSVDGAVWTEAFF.

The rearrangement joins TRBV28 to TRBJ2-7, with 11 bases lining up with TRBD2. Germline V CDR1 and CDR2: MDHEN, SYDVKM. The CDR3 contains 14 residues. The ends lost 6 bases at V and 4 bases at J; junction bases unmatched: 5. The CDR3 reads CASRPGLAEYEQYF. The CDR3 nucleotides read TGTGCCAGCAGACCGGGACTAGCGGAATACGAGCAGTACTTC.

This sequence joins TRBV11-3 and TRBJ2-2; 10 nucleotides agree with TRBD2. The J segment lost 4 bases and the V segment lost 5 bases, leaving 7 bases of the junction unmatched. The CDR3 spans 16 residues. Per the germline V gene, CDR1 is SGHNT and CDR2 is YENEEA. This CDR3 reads CASSQEAGGITGELFF. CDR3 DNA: TGTGCCAGCAGCCAAGAAGCGGGGGGGATCACCGGGGAGCTGTTTTTT.

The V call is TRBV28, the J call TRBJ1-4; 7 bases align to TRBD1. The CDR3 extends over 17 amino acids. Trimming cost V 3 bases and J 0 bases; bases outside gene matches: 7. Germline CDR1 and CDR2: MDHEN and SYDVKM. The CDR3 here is CASSLIGTAATNEKLFF. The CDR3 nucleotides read TGTGCCAGCAGTTTGATCGGGACAGCTGCAACTAATGAAAAACTGTTTTTT.